What follows are 4 T cell receptor beta chains derived from one specimen sequenced in a study of cytomegalovirus exposure and HLA in healthy donors. PCR employed 60 Vbeta and 13 Jbeta primers. The table came from immunoSEQ multiplex PCR; TCRdb's copy has only in-frame clones and leaves some out. The sample contains about 190,000 clones, approximately 78% of which appear only once. The sample taken for sequencing was PBMCs. These receptor sequences come from a woman aged 25 to 39 in good health and CMV-seropositive.

In its sample, this clone was seen a few times. The genes are TRBV10-3 and TRBJ1-2, with D unclear. Germline lookup yields CDR1 ENHRY and CDR2 SYGVKD. The CDR3 totals 12 residues. Trimming pared 11 bases from V and 4 bases from J, leaving 14 bases between. CDR3 sequence (DNA): TGTGCCGCGAGAGGAGACGTCTATGGCTACACCTTC. It codes for CAARGDVYGYTF.

The chain joins TRBV30 to TRBJ2-2, with D maybe TRBD2 (7 bases). The germline CDR1 and CDR2 sequences are GTSNPN and SVGIG (reference sequence). Trimming shortened V by 2 bases and J by 4 bases, and 11 bases separated the two germline ends. The CDR3 loop spans 14 amino acids. CDR3 in amino acids: CAWSLGGVTGELFF. The CDR3 DNA follows: TGTGCCTGGAGTCTAGGGGGGGTCACCGGGGAGCTGTTTTTT.

The chain uses TRBV21-1 and TRBJ1-1; TRBD1, the table's D call, lacks a check against the DNA. TRBV21-1 is an annotated pseudogene. CDR3 size: 15 residues. The CDR3, as DNA: TGTGCCAGCAGCATTAACAGGGGCGGGAACACTGAAGCTTTCTTT. Amino acid sequence: CASSINRGGNTEAFF.

The chain couples TRBV6-1 to TRBJ2-7, with TRBD2 matching 11 bases. Per the germline V gene, CDR1 is MNHNS and CDR2 is SASEGT. The CDR3 length is 14 residues. After removal of 3 bases from V and 6 bases from J, the junction contained 4 bases not matched to a gene. CDR3 DNA sequence: TGTGCCAGCAGTGAGGTCCTAGCGGGAGGCGAGCAGTACTTC. Protein product: CASSEVLAGGEQYF.